These T cell receptor beta chains were read from a single sample in a study of T cell responses to AZD1222 COVID-19 vaccine. Sequencing was performed with immunoSEQ multiplex PCR; in TCRdb, only in-frame clones are kept and a portion is missing. The top ten hold under 3% of the sample, which has 75,000 to 100,000 clones, about 89% seen once. This sample comprised peripheral blood, obtained on day 0 of AZD1222 vaccination. These receptors were taken from an adult in good health. Both conserved end residues are part of each CDR3. The D gene is left open where the match is weak. Expanded clones are given a class, and other clones once, few, many or no size at all.

abundance: -; v_gene: TRBV6-5; j_gene: TRBJ2-7; d_gene: -; CDR3nt: TGTGCCAGCACTCCACTACAGTCCTACGAGCAGTACTTC; CDR3aa: CASTPLQSYEQYF
abundance: -; v_gene: TRBV2; j_gene: TRBJ1-3; d_gene: TRBD1; CDR3nt: TGTGCCAGCAGTGACCCTTACGCTAGGGACAGCTCAAGGGGATCTCGAAACACCATATATTTT; CDR3aa: CASSDPYARDSSRGSRNTIYF
abundance: -; v_gene: TRBV27; j_gene: TRBJ1-5; d_gene: -; CDR3nt: TGTGCCAGCAGTTCCTACAGGGAGGGGGGCAATCAGCCCCAGCATTTT; CDR3aa: CASSSYREGGNQPQHF
abundance: -; v_gene: TRBV6-1; j_gene: TRBJ2-1; d_gene: TRBD1; CDR3nt: TGTGCCAGCAACGAACCGGGACAGGGGGTCGATGAGCAGTTCTTC; CDR3aa: CASNEPGQGVDEQFF
abundance: -; v_gene: TRBV4-1; j_gene: TRBJ1-2; d_gene: -; CDR3nt: TGCGCCAGCAGCCAAGGAGGGCGGCTCTATGGCTACACCTTC; CDR3aa: CASSQGGRLYGYTF
abundance: -; v_gene: TRBV3-1/TRBV3-2; j_gene: TRBJ2-1; d_gene: TRBD1; CDR3nt: TGTGCCAGCAGCCCGACCGGACAGGTCTCCTACAATGAGCAGTTCTTC; CDR3aa: CASSPTGQVSYNEQFF
abundance: -; v_gene: TRBV10-2; j_gene: TRBJ2-3; d_gene: -; CDR3nt: TGCGCCAGCGAGGGGACGGATACAGATACGCAGTATTTT; CDR3aa: CASEGTDTDTQYF
abundance: -; v_gene: TRBV6-6; j_gene: TRBJ1-5; d_gene: TRBD1; CDR3nt: TGTGCCAGCAGTTACTCTGGGGCAGGGGGCAGTCAGCCCCAGCATTTT; CDR3aa: CASSYSGAGGSQPQHF
abundance: -; v_gene: TRBV7-3; j_gene: TRBJ1-1; d_gene: TRBD1; CDR3nt: TGTGCCAGCGGGTTGGGACAGGGGGCGACTGAAGCTTTCTTT; CDR3aa: CASGLGQGATEAFF
abundance: -; v_gene: TRBV7-9; j_gene: TRBJ1-2; d_gene: -; CDR3nt: TGTGCCAGCAGCTTAGGACAGGACAGAGGACATGGCTACACCTTC; CDR3aa: CASSLGQDRGHGYTF
abundance: -; v_gene: TRBV6-4; j_gene: TRBJ2-1; d_gene: TRBD1; CDR3nt: TGTGCCAGCAGTGACTCCACCGGGACAGGGGGCAATGAGCAGTTCTTC; CDR3aa: CASSDSTGTGGNEQFF
abundance: -; v_gene: TRBV7-9; j_gene: TRBJ1-6; d_gene: -; CDR3nt: TGTGCCAGCAGCTTAGGGTCAGGTCGACTTAATTCACCCCTCCACTTT; CDR3aa: CASSLGSGRLNSPLHF
abundance: -; v_gene: TRBV13; j_gene: TRBJ2-1; d_gene: -; CDR3nt: TGTGCCAGCAGCGAAGCCGGGAAGCTAACCTACAATGAGCAGTTCTTC; CDR3aa: CASSEAGKLTYNEQFF
abundance: -; v_gene: TRBV5-6; j_gene: TRBJ1-2; d_gene: -; CDR3nt: TGTGCCAGCAGCTTGGCCAGGGTAGCCTCTGGCTACACCTTC; CDR3aa: CASSLARVASGYTF
abundance: -; v_gene: TRBV12-3/TRBV12-4; j_gene: TRBJ1-2; d_gene: -; CDR3nt: TGTGCCAGCAGTCCCGTTAACTATGGCTACACCTTC; CDR3aa: CASSPVNYGYTF
abundance: -; v_gene: TRBV7-2; j_gene: TRBJ2-5; d_gene: TRBD2; CDR3nt: TGTGCCAGCAGCCGGACTAGCGGGGTGCAAGAGACCCAGTACTTC; CDR3aa: CASSRTSGVQETQYF
abundance: -; v_gene: TRBV11-2; j_gene: TRBJ1-3; d_gene: -; CDR3nt: TGTGCCAGCAGCTTAGGCGCAGGGGTCCTTAGAAACACCATATATTTT; CDR3aa: CASSLGAGVLRNTIYF
abundance: -; v_gene: TRBV5-1; j_gene: TRBJ2-5; d_gene: -; CDR3nt: TGCGCCAGCAGCCATGGCCCGGAAATGGAGACCCAGTACTTC; CDR3aa: CASSHGPEMETQYF
abundance: -; v_gene: TRBV14; j_gene: TRBJ2-3; d_gene: -; CDR3nt: TGTGCCAGCAGCCGCACACTACAACTAACGCAGTATTTT; CDR3aa: CASSRTLQLTQYF
abundance: -; v_gene: TRBV7-9; j_gene: TRBJ1-2; d_gene: TRBD1; CDR3nt: TGTGCCAGCAGCTTAGCCGGGACAGGGGTCTATGGCTACACCTTC; CDR3aa: CASSLAGTGVYGYTF
abundance: -; v_gene: TRBV27; j_gene: TRBJ2-1; d_gene: TRBD1; CDR3nt: TGTGCCACTAGATCGGGGACAGGGGTATACAATGAGCAGTTCTTC; CDR3aa: CATRSGTGVYNEQFF
abundance: many; v_gene: TRBV15; j_gene: TRBJ2-6; d_gene: -; CDR3nt: TGTGCCACCAGCAGGAAGGGGGGTACTGGGGCCAACGTCCTGACTTTC; CDR3aa: CATSRKGGTGANVLTF
abundance: -; v_gene: TRBV9; j_gene: TRBJ2-5; d_gene: TRBD2; CDR3nt: TGTGCCAGCAGCGTAGCTACCTCGGGAGGGCAGGGGACCCAGTACTTC; CDR3aa: CASSVATSGGQGTQYF
abundance: -; v_gene: TRBV7-2; j_gene: TRBJ1-3; d_gene: -; CDR3nt: TGTGCCAGCTCCAGCTACAGGTCTGGGTCTGGAAACACCATATATTTT; CDR3aa: CASSSYRSGSGNTIYF
abundance: -; v_gene: TRBV12-3/TRBV12-4; j_gene: TRBJ2-7; d_gene: -; CDR3nt: TGTGCCAGCAGCCGGGACAGCCGGGGAGGACGGTACTTC; CDR3aa: CASSRDSRGGRYF
abundance: few; v_gene: TRBV5-6; j_gene: TRBJ2-6; d_gene: -; CDR3nt: TGTGCCAGCAGCTTGGGGTCCTCTGGGGCCAACGTCCTGACTTTC; CDR3aa: CASSLGSSGANVLTF
abundance: -; v_gene: TRBV5-1; j_gene: TRBJ2-2; d_gene: -; CDR3nt: TGCGCCAGCAGCTTCGGGACTGAGGGCGGGGAGCTGTTTTTT; CDR3aa: CASSFGTEGGELFF
abundance: -; v_gene: TRBV30; j_gene: TRBJ1-6; d_gene: -; CDR3nt: TGTGCCGCCCTGGGGGGCTCCTATAATTCACCCCTCCACTTT; CDR3aa: CAALGGSYNSPLHF
abundance: few; v_gene: TRBV4-3; j_gene: TRBJ2-3; d_gene: -; CDR3nt: TGCGCCAGCAGCCAAGAATCACTAGCTAGGACAGATACGCAGTATTTT; CDR3aa: CASSQESLARTDTQYF
abundance: -; v_gene: TRBV7-9; j_gene: TRBJ1-1; d_gene: TRBD1; CDR3nt: TGTGCCAGCAGCACGGGACAGGGGGACACTGAAGCTTTCTTT; CDR3aa: CASSTGQGDTEAFF
abundance: -; v_gene: TRBV14; j_gene: TRBJ1-1; d_gene: -; CDR3nt: TGTGCCAGCAGCCCACTGGGGGGAACTGAAGCTTTCTTT; CDR3aa: CASSPLGGTEAFF
abundance: once; v_gene: TRBV6-5; j_gene: TRBJ1-1; d_gene: -; CDR3nt: TGTGCCAGCAGTTACTCCCCAGGCTTGGTGGACACTGAAGCTTTCTTT; CDR3aa: CASSYSPGLVDTEAFF
abundance: -; v_gene: TRBV5-1; j_gene: TRBJ2-5; d_gene: TRBD2; CDR3nt: TGCGCCAGCAGAAGAAGAACTAGCGGAAGACAAGAGACCCAGTACTTC; CDR3aa: CASRRRTSGRQETQYF
abundance: -; v_gene: TRBV19; j_gene: TRBJ2-7; d_gene: -; CDR3nt: TGTGCCAGTAGGTCCAGGGGACTTCCCTCCTACGAGCAGTACTTC; CDR3aa: CASRSRGLPSYEQYF
abundance: -; v_gene: TRBV6-5; j_gene: TRBJ1-4; d_gene: -; CDR3nt: TGTGCCAGCAGAGACGGGCCGAATGAAAAACTGTTTTTT; CDR3aa: CASRDGPNEKLFF
abundance: -; v_gene: TRBV7-2; j_gene: TRBJ2-5; d_gene: -; CDR3nt: TGTGCCAGCAGCTTATCTGCCCTCCAAGAGACCCAGTACTTC; CDR3aa: CASSLSALQETQYF
abundance: -; v_gene: TRBV12-3/TRBV12-4; j_gene: TRBJ1-2; d_gene: -; CDR3nt: TGTGCCAGCAGACAGGGTCCTAACTATGGCTACACCTTC; CDR3aa: CASRQGPNYGYTF
abundance: once; v_gene: TRBV21-1; j_gene: TRBJ1-2; d_gene: -; CDR3nt: TGTGCCGAGTCCTCAAAGCAACCGCGCACCTTC; CDR3aa: CAESSKQPRTF
abundance: once; v_gene: TRBV5-1; j_gene: TRBJ2-2; d_gene: TRBD1; CDR3nt: TGCGCCAGCAGCGCCGGACAGGGGTCTTGGACCGGGGAGCTGTTTTTT; CDR3aa: CASSAGQGSWTGELFF
abundance: -; v_gene: TRBV7-3; j_gene: TRBJ2-1; d_gene: TRBD2; CDR3nt: TGTGCCAGCAGCTCATTAGCGGGAGCGGGGTACAATGAGCAGTTCTTC; CDR3aa: CASSSLAGAGYNEQFF
abundance: -; v_gene: TRBV11-2; j_gene: TRBJ2-7; d_gene: TRBD1; CDR3nt: TGTGCCAGCAAGCAACCCGGGACAGGGCCCCACGAGCAGTACTTC; CDR3aa: CASKQPGTGPHEQYF
abundance: -; v_gene: TRBV24-1; j_gene: TRBJ2-7; d_gene: -; CDR3nt: TGTGCCACCAGTGAACCCCAGGGTTACTCCTACGAGCAGTACTTC; CDR3aa: CATSEPQGYSYEQYF
abundance: -; v_gene: TRBV6-4; j_gene: TRBJ1-2; d_gene: TRBD1; CDR3nt: TGTGCCAGCAGTGCGTCCCCGGACAGGGCGGGTGGCTACACCTTC; CDR3aa: CASSASPDRAGGYTF
abundance: -; v_gene: TRBV7-2; j_gene: TRBJ2-1; d_gene: -; CDR3nt: TGTGCCAGCAGCTTAGGGCAGAACAATGAGCAGTTCTTC; CDR3aa: CASSLGQNNEQFF
abundance: -; v_gene: TRBV5-1; j_gene: TRBJ2-7; d_gene: TRBD1; CDR3nt: TGCGCCAGCAAACCGGGACAGGGGGCGTTCGAGCAGTACTTC; CDR3aa: CASKPGQGAFEQYF
abundance: -; v_gene: TRBV2; j_gene: TRBJ1-6; d_gene: TRBD1; CDR3nt: TGTGCCAGCAACCCAGACAGGGGGGCTTCGGATTCACCCCTCCACTTT; CDR3aa: CASNPDRGASDSPLHF
abundance: -; v_gene: TRBV29-1; j_gene: TRBJ2-1; d_gene: -; CDR3nt: TGCAGCGCAGAAGGTGGAGGGGCTGGGTCCTACAATGAGCAGTTCTTC; CDR3aa: CSAEGGGAGSYNEQFF
abundance: -; v_gene: TRBV6-6; j_gene: TRBJ2-7; d_gene: TRBD2; CDR3nt: TGTGCCAGCATTGGCGGGGGATCCGTAACCTACGAGCAGTACTTC; CDR3aa: CASIGGGSVTYEQYF
abundance: -; v_gene: TRBV6-5; j_gene: TRBJ2-7; d_gene: TRBD2; CDR3nt: TGTGCCAGCAGTTCGACTAGCGGGAATGAGCAGTACTTC; CDR3aa: CASSSTSGNEQYF
abundance: -; v_gene: TRBV19; j_gene: TRBJ2-5; d_gene: -; CDR3nt: TGTGCCAGTAGTATCGGCCAAGAGACCCAGTACTTC; CDR3aa: CASSIGQETQYF
abundance: -; v_gene: TRBV5-1; j_gene: TRBJ2-1; d_gene: TRBD2; CDR3nt: TGCGCCAGCAGAAGGGCCATGACTAGCGGGAGCTATGAGCAGTTCTTC; CDR3aa: CASRRAMTSGSYEQFF